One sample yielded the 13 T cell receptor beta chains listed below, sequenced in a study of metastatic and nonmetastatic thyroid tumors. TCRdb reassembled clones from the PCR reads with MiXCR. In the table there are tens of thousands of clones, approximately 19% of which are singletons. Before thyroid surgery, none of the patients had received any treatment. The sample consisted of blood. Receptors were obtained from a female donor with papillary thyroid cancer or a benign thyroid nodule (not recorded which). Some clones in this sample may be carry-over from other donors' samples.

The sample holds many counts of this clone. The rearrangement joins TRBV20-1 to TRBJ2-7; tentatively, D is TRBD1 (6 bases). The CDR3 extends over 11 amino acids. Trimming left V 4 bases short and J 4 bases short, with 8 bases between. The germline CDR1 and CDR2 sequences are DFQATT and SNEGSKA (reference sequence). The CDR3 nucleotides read TGCAGTGCTAAGAGGGGGTACGAGCAGTACTTC. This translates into CSAKRGYEQYF.

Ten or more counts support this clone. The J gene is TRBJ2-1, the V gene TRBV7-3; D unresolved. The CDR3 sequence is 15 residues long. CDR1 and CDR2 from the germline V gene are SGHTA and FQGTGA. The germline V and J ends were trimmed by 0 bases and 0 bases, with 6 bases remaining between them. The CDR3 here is CASSLTASSYNEQFF. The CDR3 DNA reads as TGTGCCAGCAGCTTAACGGCTAGCTCCTACAATGAGCAGTTCTTC.

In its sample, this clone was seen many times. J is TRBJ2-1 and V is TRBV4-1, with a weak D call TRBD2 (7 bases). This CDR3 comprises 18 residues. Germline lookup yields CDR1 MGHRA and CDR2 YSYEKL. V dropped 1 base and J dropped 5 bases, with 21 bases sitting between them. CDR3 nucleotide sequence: TGCGCCAGCAGCCAAGTGGGCCGGGACACTAGCGCCCACAATGAGCAGTTCTTC. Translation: CASSQVGRDTSAHNEQFF.

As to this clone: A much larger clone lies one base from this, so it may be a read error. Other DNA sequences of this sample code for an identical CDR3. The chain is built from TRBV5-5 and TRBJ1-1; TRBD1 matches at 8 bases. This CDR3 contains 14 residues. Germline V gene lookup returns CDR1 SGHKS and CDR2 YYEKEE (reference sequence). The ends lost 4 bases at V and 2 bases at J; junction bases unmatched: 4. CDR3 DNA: TGTGCCAGCAGCGGGGGACAGGCTAACACTGAAGCTTTCTTT. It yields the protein CASSGGQANTEAFF.

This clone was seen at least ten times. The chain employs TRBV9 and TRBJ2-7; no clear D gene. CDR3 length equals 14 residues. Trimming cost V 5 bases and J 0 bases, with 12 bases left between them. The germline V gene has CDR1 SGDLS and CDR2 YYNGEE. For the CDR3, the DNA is TGTGCCAGCAGTACCGGAGCCTTCTCCTACGAGCAGTACTTC. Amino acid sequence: CASSTGAFSYEQYF.

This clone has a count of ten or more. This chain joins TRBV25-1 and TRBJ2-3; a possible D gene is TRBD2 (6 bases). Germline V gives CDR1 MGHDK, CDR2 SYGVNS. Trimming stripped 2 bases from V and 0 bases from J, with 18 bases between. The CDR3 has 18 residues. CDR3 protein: CASSEGTRRDTSTDTQYF. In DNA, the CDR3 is TGTGCCAGCAGTGAAGGGACTCGCAGAGACACTAGCACAGATACGCAGTATTTT. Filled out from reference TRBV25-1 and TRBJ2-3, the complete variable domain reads EADIYQTPRYLVIGTGKKITLECSQTMGHDKMYWYQQDPGMELHLIHYSYGVNSTEKGDLSSESTVSRIRTEHFPLTLESARPSHTSQYLCASSEGTRRDTSTDTQYFGPGTRLTVL.

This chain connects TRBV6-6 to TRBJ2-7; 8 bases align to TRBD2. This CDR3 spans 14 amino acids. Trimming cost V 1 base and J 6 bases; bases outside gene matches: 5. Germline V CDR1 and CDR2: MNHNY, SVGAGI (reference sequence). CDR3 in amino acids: CASSYYRTSREQYF. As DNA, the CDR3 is TGTGCCAGCAGTTACTATAGGACTAGCCGCGAGCAGTACTTC.

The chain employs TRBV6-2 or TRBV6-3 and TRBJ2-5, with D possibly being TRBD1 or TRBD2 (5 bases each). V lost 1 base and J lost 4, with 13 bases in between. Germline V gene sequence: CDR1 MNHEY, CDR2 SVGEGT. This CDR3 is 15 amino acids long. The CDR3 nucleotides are TGTGCCAGCAGTTACTGTGGGGGAATGGGAGAGACCCAGTACTTC. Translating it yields CASSYCGGMGETQYF.

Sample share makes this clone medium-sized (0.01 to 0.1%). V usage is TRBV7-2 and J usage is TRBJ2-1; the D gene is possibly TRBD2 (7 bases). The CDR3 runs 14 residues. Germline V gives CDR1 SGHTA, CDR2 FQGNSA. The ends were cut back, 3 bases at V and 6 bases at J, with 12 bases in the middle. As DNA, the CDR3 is TGTGCCAGCAGCTTCGGGGGGCTGGGCAATGAGCAGTTCTTC. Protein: CASSFGGLGNEQFF. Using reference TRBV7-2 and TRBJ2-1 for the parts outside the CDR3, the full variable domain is GAGVSQSPSNKVTEKGKDVELRCDPISGHTALYWYRQSLGQGLEFLIYFQGNSAPDKSGLPSDRFSAERTGGSVSTLTIQRTQQEDSAVYLCASSFGGLGNEQFFGPGTRLTVL.

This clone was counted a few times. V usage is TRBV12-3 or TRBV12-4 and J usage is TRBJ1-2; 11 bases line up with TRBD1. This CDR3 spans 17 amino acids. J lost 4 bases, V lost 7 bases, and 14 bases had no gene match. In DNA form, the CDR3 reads TGTGCCAGCAACCCCGGGGGACAGGGGGGGAAAATCTATGGCTACACCTTC. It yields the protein CASNPGGQGGKIYGYTF.

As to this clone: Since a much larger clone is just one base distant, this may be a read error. The CDR3: CSATQGTKTEAFF. CDR3 DNA: TGCAGCGCTACTCAGGGGACTAAGACTGAAGCTTTCTTT. The genes are TRBV20-1 and TRBJ1-1, with D tentatively TRBD1 (6 bases). Germline assignment: CDR1 DFQATT and CDR2 SNEGSKA (reference sequence). The CDR3 consists of 13 residues.

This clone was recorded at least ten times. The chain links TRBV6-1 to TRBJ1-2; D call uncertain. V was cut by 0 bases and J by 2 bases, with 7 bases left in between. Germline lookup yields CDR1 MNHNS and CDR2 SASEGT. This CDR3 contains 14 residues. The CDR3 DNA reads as TGTGCCAGCAGTGAAGCGGGCAGAAACTATGGCTACACCTTC. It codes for CASSEAGRNYGYTF.

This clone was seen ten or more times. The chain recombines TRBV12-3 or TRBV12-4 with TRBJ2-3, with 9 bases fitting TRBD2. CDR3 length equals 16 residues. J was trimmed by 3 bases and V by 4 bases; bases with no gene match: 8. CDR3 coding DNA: TGTGCCAGCAGTTCCGAGCTAGCGGGGATTACAGATACGCAGTATTTT. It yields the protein CASSSELAGITDTQYF.